The 14 T cell receptor beta chains below all came from one sample that was sequenced in a study of blood T cell repertoires in COVID-19. The method was immunoSEQ multiplex PCR; TCRdb's version includes in-frame clones alone and lacks a portion of them. The table has under 300,000 clones, 75% to 90% seen once. The sequenced material came from PBMCs or T cells enriched from blood (not recorded which). The receptor set was obtained from a woman under 30 who had recovered from COVID-19.

The V call is TRBV2, the J call TRBJ2-4; 8 nucleotides match TRBD1. Trimming removed 5 bases from V and 3 bases from J; junction bases left unmatched: 6. CDR3 length: 15 amino acids. Germline values: CDR1 SNHLY, CDR2 FYNNEI. CDR3 residues: CASSRQGTDKNIQYF. The CDR3 DNA sequence: TGTGCCAGCAGTAGACAGGGGACGGACAAAAACATTCAGTACTTC.

This clone was counted a few times. V usage is TRBV13 and J usage is TRBJ2-5; D is perhaps TRBD1 (6 bases). V was pared by 5 bases and J by 7 bases, with 14 bases between. The CDR3 consists of 13 residues. Germline CDR1 and CDR2: PRHDT and FYEKMQ (reference sequence). The CDR3 loop reads CASSRGQRGTQYF. The CDR3 region has the DNA TGTGCCAGCAGCCGCGGACAGCGAGGGACCCAGTACTTC.

This chain connects TRBV3-1 (or the pseudogene TRBV3-2) to TRBJ1-1; weak D call: TRBD1 (5 bases). The CDR3 has 13 amino acids. Germline-derived CDR1 and CDR2 are LGHDT and YNNKEL (reference sequence). The germline V and J ends were trimmed by 1 base and 5 bases, with 8 bases remaining between them. The CDR3 DNA sequence: TGTGCCAGCAGCCAAGCCAGGGTTACTGAAGCTTTCTTT. It specifies CASSQARVTEAFF.

This clone was counted a few times. The chain links TRBV7-2 to TRBJ1-2, with D possibly matching TRBD1 (6 bases). The CDR3 extends over 13 amino acids. Trimming took 5 bases from V and 7 from J, leaving 14 bases between them. The germline V gene has CDR1 SGHTA and CDR2 FQGNSA. The CDR3 DNA follows: TGTGCCAGCAGCAAGGGACATAAAAGTGGCTACACCTTC. It yields the protein CASSKGHKSGYTF.

The V call is TRBV28, the J call TRBJ1-4; no definite D call. The CDR3 is 14 amino acids. V was trimmed by 8 bases and J by 1 base, leaving 11 bases between them. Per germline, CDR1 MDHEN and CDR2 SYDVKM. The CDR3 bases are TGTGCCAGCCGATCGGGAGGAACTAATGAAAAACTGTTTTTT. Translated, it gives CASRSGGTNEKLFF.

The rearrangement joins TRBV2 to TRBJ1-1; D is unresolved. The CDR3 covers 16 residues. Germline lookup yields CDR1 SNHLY and CDR2 FYNNEI. V lost 3 bases, J lost 3 bases, and 17 bases lay in between. CDR3 in amino acids: CASSETETQAHTEAFF. The DNA of the CDR3 is TGTGCCAGCAGTGAGACGGAAACTCAGGCGCACACTGAAGCTTTCTTT. Drawing the rest from reference TRBV2 and TRBJ1-1, the complete variable domain is EPEVTQTPSHQVTQMGQEVILRCVPISNHLYFYWYRQILGQKVEFLVSFYNNEISEKSEIFDDQFSVERPDGSNFTLKIRSTKLEDSAMYFCASSETETQAHTEAFFGQGTRLTVV.

The V and J genes are TRBV5-1 and TRBJ2-2; D call uncertain. The V gene lost 0 bases and the J gene lost 0 bases, with 3 bases spanning the gap. Germline assignment: CDR1 SGHRS and CDR2 YFSETQ. This CDR3 spans 14 amino acids. The CDR3 nucleotides are TGCGCCAGCAGCTTGGACACGAACACCGGGGAGCTGTTTTTT. It translates to CASSLDTNTGELFF.

The chain employs TRBV12-3 or TRBV12-4 and TRBJ1-1; 7 bases are shared with TRBD1. V gave up 5 bases and J gave up 1 base; unmatched junction bases: 1. This CDR3 comprises 13 residues. The CDR3 sequence: CASSQGGNTEAFF. The CDR3 DNA reads TGTGCCAGCAGTCAGGGGGGGAACACTGAAGCTTTCTTT.

This clone came up once. The chain employs TRBV6-2 or TRBV6-3 and TRBJ1-6; 7 bases map to TRBD1. This CDR3 is 15 amino acids long. CDR1 is MNHEY and CDR2 is SVGEGT in the germline V gene. The trim removed 2 bases at V and 7 bases at J, leaving 5 bases unmatched. DNA of the CDR3: TGTGCCAGCAGTTACCCGGGACAGCTCAATTCACCCCTCCACTTT. Its protein product is CASSYPGQLNSPLHF.

The genes are TRBV29-1 and TRBJ2-7; D perhaps matches TRBD1 (5 bases). CDR1 and CDR2 from the germline V gene are SQVTM and ANQGSEA. This CDR3 comprises 12 residues. The ends were cut back, 7 bases at V and 2 bases at J, with 12 bases in the middle. Here the CDR3 reads CSAVDSTYEQYF. The CDR3 DNA sequence: TGCAGCGCCGTTGACAGCACCTACGAGCAGTACTTC.

This clone was counted a few times. The J gene is TRBJ1-3, the V gene TRBV29-1; TRBD1 agrees at 7 bases. The CDR3 has 16 residues. Germline-derived CDR1 and CDR2 are SQVTM and ANQGSEA. J gave up 2 bases and V 7 bases, and 14 bases lay outside the gene matches. For the CDR3, the DNA is TGCAGCGCCGTCGTACCCACAGGGGAGCCTGGAAACACCATATATTTT. This gives the protein CSAVVPTGEPGNTIYF.

The rearrangement links TRBV9 to TRBJ2-7; 7 nucleotides agree with TRBD1. The J segment lost 6 bases and the V segment lost 3 bases, leaving 6 bases of the junction unmatched. The CDR3 loop spans 13 amino acids. Per the germline V gene, CDR1 is SGDLS and CDR2 is YYNGEE. CDR3 residues: CASSARQGGEQYF. CDR3 DNA: TGTGCCAGCAGCGCCCGACAGGGCGGCGAGCAGTACTTC.

This chain connects TRBV14 to TRBJ2-1, with TRBD2 as a possible D gene (7 bases). The CDR3 is 16 amino acids. Germline V gene lookup returns CDR1 SGHDN and CDR2 FVKESK. The V and J ends lost 0 bases and 9 bases respectively, with 18 bases between them. In DNA form, the CDR3 reads TGTGCCAGCAGCCAAGATTCGCGGGGGCACGGGGGTGAGCAGTTCTTC. Residues: CASSQDSRGHGGEQFF.

A single count supports this clone. The rearrangement links TRBV2 to TRBJ1-6, with 8 bases aligning to TRBD1. V lost 11 bases to trimming and J lost 7 bases; unmatched junction nucleotides: 10. Germline CDR1 reads SNHLY; CDR2 reads FYNNEI. This CDR3 comprises 14 residues. The CDR3 DNA is TGTGCCGGCAATGGACAGGGAGGGAATTCACCCCTCCACTTT. Its protein is CAGNGQGGNSPLHF.